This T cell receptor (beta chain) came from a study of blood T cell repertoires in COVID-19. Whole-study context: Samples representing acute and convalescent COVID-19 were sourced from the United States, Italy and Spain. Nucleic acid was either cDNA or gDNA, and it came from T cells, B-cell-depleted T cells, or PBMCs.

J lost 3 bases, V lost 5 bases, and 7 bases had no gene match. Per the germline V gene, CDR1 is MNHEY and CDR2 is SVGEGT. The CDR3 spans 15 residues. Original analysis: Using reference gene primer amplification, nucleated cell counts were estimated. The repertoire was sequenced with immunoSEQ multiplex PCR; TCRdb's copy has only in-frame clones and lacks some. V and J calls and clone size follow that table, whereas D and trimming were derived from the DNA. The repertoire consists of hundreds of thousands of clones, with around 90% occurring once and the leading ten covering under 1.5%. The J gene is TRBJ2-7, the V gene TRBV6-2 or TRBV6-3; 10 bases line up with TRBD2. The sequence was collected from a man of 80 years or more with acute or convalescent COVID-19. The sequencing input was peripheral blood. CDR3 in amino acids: CASSLGTSASYEQYF. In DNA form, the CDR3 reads TGTGCCAGCAGTCTTGGGACTAGCGCAAGCTACGAGCAGTACTTC.